A selection of T cell receptor beta chains follows, all from one sample in a study of blood T cells in healthy people across ages. TCRdb reprocessed the 5' RACE reads via MiXCR and lists one record per CDR3 protein. The sample holds just over 800,000 distinct CDR3 sequences, around 68% seen once. Material: blood. These receptors originate from a man aged 25-45 years in good health. Each CDR3 is given with its conserved first and last residue. D genes are given only for firm matches. Size is stated for part of the rows, as once, few or many counts, or as a class when the clone is expanded.

D gene | J gene | V gene | clone size | CDR3 protein | CDR3 DNA
TRBD1 | TRBJ2-5 | TRBV20-1 | - | CSAKGTGTIGETQYF | TGCAGTGCTAAGGGGACAGGGACGATAGGAGAGACCCAGTACTTC
- | TRBJ2-1 | TRBV25-1 | - | CASSEYTDEPYNEQFF | TGTGCCAGCAGTGAATACACGGACGAGCCCTACAATGAGCAGTTCTTC
- | TRBJ2-1 | TRBV2 | - | CASCRTANNEQFF | TGTGCCAGTTGCAGGACAGCCAACAATGAGCAGTTCTTC
- | TRBJ2-1 | TRBV29-1 | - | CSAERPSSYNEQFF | TGCAGCGCCGAACGGCCGAGCTCCTACAATGAGCAGTTCTTC
- | TRBJ1-3 | TRBV7-2 | - | CASSPQGGGNTIYF | TGTGCCAGCAGCCCTCAGGGAGGGGGAAACACCATATATTTT
TRBD2 | TRBJ2-3 | TRBV7-2 | - | CASSSGLVADTQYF | TGTGCCAGCAGCTCCGGACTAGTTGCAGATACGCAGTATTTT
TRBD1 | TRBJ2-5 | TRBV7-9 | - | CASSFGDEGQGYETQYF | TGTGCCAGCAGCTTCGGGGATGAGGGACAGGGTTATGAGACCCAGTACTTC
- | TRBJ2-4 | TRBV7-2 | - | CASRLGAKNIQYF | TGTGCCAGCAGGCTGGGGGCCAAAAACATTCAGTACTTC
TRBD2 | TRBJ2-7 | TRBV5-1 | few | CASSLELGLAGDEQYF | TGCGCCAGCAGCTTGGAACTGGGACTAGCGGGGGACGAGCAGTACTTC
- | TRBJ2-3 | TRBV6-5 | - | CASSYRNYRADTQYF | TGTGCCAGCAGTTACCGCAACTACAGAGCAGATACGCAGTATTTT
- | TRBJ2-6 | TRBV19 | - | CASGFGVANVLTF | TGTGCCAGTGGGTTCGGGGTGGCCAACGTCCTGACTTTC
TRBD1 | TRBJ1-3 | TRBV5-1 | - | CASSLGRGQGHSGNTIYF | TGCGCCAGCAGCTTGGGCCGTGGACAGGGTCACTCTGGAAACACCATATATTTT
- | TRBJ1-1 | TRBV15 | - | CATSNPKQPYTEAFF | TGTGCCACCAGCAATCCTAAACAGCCCTACACTGAAGCTTTCTTT
TRBD1 | TRBJ1-2 | TRBV2 | - | CASRGQGVLYYGYTF | TGTGCCAGCAGAGGACAGGGGGTTTTGTACTATGGCTACACCTTC
- | TRBJ1-2 | TRBV7-2 | few | CASSPGFNYGYTF | TGTGCCAGCAGTCCAGGTTTCAACTATGGCTACACCTTC
- | TRBJ2-7 | TRBV28 | - | CASSPSRAGSSYEQYF | TGTGCCAGCAGTCCATCCCGGGCGGGGAGCTCCTACGAGCAGTACTTC
TRBD1 | TRBJ2-3 | TRBV28 | - | CASGYRDRVNTDTQYF | TGTGCCAGCGGATACCGGGACAGGGTAAACACAGATACGCAGTATTTT
TRBD2 | TRBJ2-4 | TRBV7-2 | - | CASSPSGGGEQYF | TGTGCCAGCAGCCCTAGCGGCGGGGGAGAGCAGTACTTC
- | TRBJ2-5 | TRBV5-8 | - | CASSIPRDPRGETQYF | TGTGCCAGCAGCATCCCACGGGACCCACGGGGAGAGACCCAGTACTTC
TRBD1 | TRBJ2-5 | TRBV5-1 | - | CASSLHLRTRGETQYF | TGCGCCAGCAGCTTGCATCTCAGGACCAGGGGGGAGACCCAGTACTTC
TRBD1 | TRBJ2-7 | TRBV29-1 | - | CSVVPGQKYEQYF | TGCAGCGTTGTCCCGGGACAGAAGTACGAGCAGTACTTC
- | TRBJ2-1 | TRBV12-3/TRBV12-4 | - | CASSLGMSYNEQFF | TGTGCCAGCAGTTTAGGTATGTCCTACAATGAGCAGTTCTTC
- | TRBJ1-2 | TRBV7-2 | - | CASSGLGWGGYGYTF | TGTGCCAGCAGCGGGTTGGGATGGGGGGGGTATGGCTACACCTTC
TRBD1 | TRBJ2-3 | TRBV2 | - | CANDRGRQYF | TGTGCCAACGACAGGGGAAGGCAGTATTTT
TRBD2 | TRBJ2-5 | TRBV10-3 | - | CAIRPGLAAETQYF | TGTGCCATCAGACCGGGACTAGCGGCAGAGACCCAGTACTTC
TRBD2 | TRBJ2-1 | TRBV4-3 | few | CASTHPSGGDSYNEQFF | TGCGCCAGCACGCACCCGAGCGGGGGAGACTCCTACAATGAGCAGTTCTTC
- | TRBJ2-3 | TRBV4-3 | - | CASSQGGGSSRRVTQYF | TGCGCCAGCAGCCAAGGAGGCGGCAGCTCCCGTCGCGTTACGCAGTATTTT
- | TRBJ2-1 | TRBV29-1 | - | CSDQGNEQFF | TGCAGCGACCAGGGCAATGAGCAGTTCTTC
- | TRBJ2-5 | TRBV9 | - | CASSVVGSGEETQYF | TGTGCCAGCAGTGTAGTGGGGAGTGGGGAAGAGACCCAGTACTTC
- | TRBJ1-1 | TRBV27 | - | CASSAGWDTEAFF | TGTGCCAGCAGTGCTGGGTGGGACACTGAAGCTTTCTTT
TRBD2 | TRBJ2-1 | TRBV7-2 | - | CASSTAGTSGGLYEQFF | TGTGCCAGCAGCACGGCCGGGACTAGCGGGGGTTTGTATGAGCAGTTCTTC
- | TRBJ2-5 | TRBV20-1 | - | CSARGQKVTQETQYF | TGCAGTGCTAGAGGACAGAAAGTTACTCAAGAGACCCAGTACTTC
- | TRBJ1-2 | TRBV5-5 | - | CASNKGALNYGYTF | TGTGCCAGCAACAAAGGGGCTCTTAACTATGGCTACACCTTC
- | TRBJ1-2 | TRBV18 | - | CASSPNDRTFNYGYTF | TGTGCCAGCTCACCAAACGACAGGACCTTTAACTATGGCTACACCTTC
- | TRBJ2-1 | TRBV6-6 | - | CASSYSPRDNEQFF | TGTGCCAGCAGTTACTCTCCCAGGGACAATGAGCAGTTCTTC
TRBD1 | TRBJ2-7 | TRBV12-3/TRBV12-4 | - | CASSLGLGQGAGDEQYF | TGTGCCAGCAGTTTAGGTCTAGGACAGGGGGCGGGGGACGAGCAGTACTTC
TRBD2 | TRBJ2-7 | TRBV4-3 | - | CASSQGRTSGGSYNEQYF | TGCGCCAGCAGCCAAGGGAGGACTAGCGGGGGCAGCTACAATGAGCAGTACTTC
- | TRBJ2-1 | TRBV15 | few | CATRNGEGAVDEQFF | TGTGCCACCAGGAATGGGGAGGGGGCGGTTGATGAGCAGTTCTTC
TRBD1 | TRBJ2-3 | TRBV5-1 | few | CASSLTQGIADTQYF | TGCGCCAGCAGCTTAACACAGGGGATCGCAGATACGCAGTATTTT
TRBD1 | TRBJ1-2 | TRBV6-5 | - | CASTRDSQSNYGYTF | TGTGCCAGCACCCGGGACAGCCAATCTAACTATGGCTACACCTTC
- | TRBJ2-5 | TRBV29-1 | few | CSVEGGRGAQYF | TGCAGCGTTGAAGGCGGCCGTGGAGCCCAGTACTTC
- | TRBJ2-7 | TRBV6-1 | - | CASKGLSREQYF | TGTGCCAGCAAGGGACTGTCGCGCGAGCAGTACTTC
- | TRBJ1-2 | TRBV12-3/TRBV12-4 | - | CASSVFPNYGYTF | TGTGCCAGCAGTGTTTTTCCTAACTATGGCTACACCTTC
- | TRBJ2-1 | TRBV21-1 | - | CASNKRGKEGANNEQFF | TGTGCCAGCAACAAAAGGGGGAAGGAGGGGGCAAACAATGAGCAGTTCTTC
TRBD2 | TRBJ2-1 | TRBV27 | - | CASTTQRTSGNNEQFF | TGTGCCAGCACTACACAGCGGACTAGCGGAAACAATGAGCAGTTCTTC
- | TRBJ1-4 | TRBV5-8 | - | CASSLAGPAFLGEKLFF | TGTGCCAGCAGCTTGGCAGGGCCTGCCTTTCTCGGGGAAAAACTGTTTTTT
TRBD1 | TRBJ2-7 | TRBV6-2/TRBV6-3 | few | CASSYQTGVQDEQYF | TGTGCCAGCAGCTACCAGACAGGGGTACAGGACGAGCAGTACTTC
- | TRBJ2-7 | TRBV7-2 | - | CASTPEGGISPKYF | TGTGCCAGCACCCCTGAGGGGGGAATCTCCCCGAAGTACTTC
TRBD2 | TRBJ2-3 | TRBV7-2 | few | CASSLRLAGGSTDTQYF | TGTGCCAGCAGCTTAAGACTAGCGGGGGGGAGCACAGATACGCAGTATTTT
- | TRBJ1-4 | TRBV27 | - | CASSSGAHNEKLFF | TGTGCCAGCAGTTCGGGCGCACATAATGAAAAACTGTTTTTT
TRBD1 | TRBJ2-7 | TRBV12-3/TRBV12-4 | few | CASSTGRDRGAYEQYF | TGTGCCAGCAGTACCGGCCGGGACAGGGGAGCCTACGAGCAGTACTTC
TRBD1 | TRBJ2-7 | TRBV7-3 | - | CASSLTDRGYEQYF | TGTGCCAGCAGCTTAACGGACAGGGGCTACGAGCAGTACTTC